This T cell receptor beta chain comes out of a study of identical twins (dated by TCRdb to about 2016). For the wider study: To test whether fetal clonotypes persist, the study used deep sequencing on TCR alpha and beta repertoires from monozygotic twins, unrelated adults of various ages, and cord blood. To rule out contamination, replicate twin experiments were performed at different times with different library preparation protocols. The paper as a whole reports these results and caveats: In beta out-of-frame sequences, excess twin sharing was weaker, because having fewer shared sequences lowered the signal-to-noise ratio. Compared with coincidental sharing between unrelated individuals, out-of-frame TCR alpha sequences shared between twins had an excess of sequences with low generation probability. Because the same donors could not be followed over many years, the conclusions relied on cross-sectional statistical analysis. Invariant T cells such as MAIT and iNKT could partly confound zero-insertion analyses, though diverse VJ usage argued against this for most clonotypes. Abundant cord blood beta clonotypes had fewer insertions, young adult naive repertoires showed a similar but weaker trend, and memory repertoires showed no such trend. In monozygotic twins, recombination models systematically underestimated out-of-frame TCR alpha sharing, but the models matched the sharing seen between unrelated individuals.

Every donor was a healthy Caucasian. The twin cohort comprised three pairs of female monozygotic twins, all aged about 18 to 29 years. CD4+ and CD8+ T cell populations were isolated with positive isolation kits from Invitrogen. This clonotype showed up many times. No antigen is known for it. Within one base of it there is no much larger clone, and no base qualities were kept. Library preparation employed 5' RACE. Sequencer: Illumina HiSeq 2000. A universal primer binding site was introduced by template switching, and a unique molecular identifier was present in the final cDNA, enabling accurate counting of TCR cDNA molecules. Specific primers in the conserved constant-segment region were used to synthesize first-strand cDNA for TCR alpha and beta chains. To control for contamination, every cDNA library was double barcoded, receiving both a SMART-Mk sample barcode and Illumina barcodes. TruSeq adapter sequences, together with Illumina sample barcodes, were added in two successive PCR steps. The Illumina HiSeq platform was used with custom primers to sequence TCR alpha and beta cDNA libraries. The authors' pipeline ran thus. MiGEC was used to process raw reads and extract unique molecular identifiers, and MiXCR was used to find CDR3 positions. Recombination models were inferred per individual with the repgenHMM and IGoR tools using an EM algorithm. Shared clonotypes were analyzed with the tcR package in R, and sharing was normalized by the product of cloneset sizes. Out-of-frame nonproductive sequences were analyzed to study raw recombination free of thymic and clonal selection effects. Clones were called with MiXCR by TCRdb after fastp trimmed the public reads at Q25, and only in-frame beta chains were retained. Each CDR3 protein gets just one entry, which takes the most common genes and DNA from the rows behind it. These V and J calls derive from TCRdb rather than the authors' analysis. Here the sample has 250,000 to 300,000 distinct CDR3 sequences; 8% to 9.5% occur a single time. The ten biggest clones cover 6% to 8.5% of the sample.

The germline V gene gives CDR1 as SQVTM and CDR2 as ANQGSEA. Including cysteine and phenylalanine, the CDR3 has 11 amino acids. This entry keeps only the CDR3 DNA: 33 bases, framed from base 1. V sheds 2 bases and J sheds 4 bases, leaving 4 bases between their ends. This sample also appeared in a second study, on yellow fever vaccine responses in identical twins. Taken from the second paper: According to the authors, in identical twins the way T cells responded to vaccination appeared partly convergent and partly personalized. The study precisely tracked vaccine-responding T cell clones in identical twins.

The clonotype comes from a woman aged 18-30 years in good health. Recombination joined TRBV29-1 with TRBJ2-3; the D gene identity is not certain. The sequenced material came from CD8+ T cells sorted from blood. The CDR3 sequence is CSVERPDTQYF. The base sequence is TGCAGCGTTGAACGGCCAGATACGCAGTATTTT.